This TCR beta chain was identified during a study of CD8 T cells in Susac syndrome. Study-wide background: Under ten of the sequenced Susac syndrome patients were in remission, and 5 or 6 had active disease.

CD8+ and CD4+ T cells from blood underwent TCR beta sequencing. Patients with Susac syndrome showed fulfilment of recently defined diagnostic criteria for definite or probable disease. A quantity of about 0.5 to 1 ug RNA underwent reverse transcription using random hexamers. One entry per CDR3 protein results from TCRdb running MiXCR on the immunoSEQ multiplex PCR reads. The profile covers about 94,000 distinct CDR3 sequences, with roughly 94% appearing a single time and about 0.28% taken by the ten largest. Germline V CDR1 and CDR2: SGHRS, YFSETQ. The CDR3 length is 13 residues. V dropped 3 bases and J dropped 6 bases, with 12 bases sitting between them.

This clonotype originated in a human donor with Susac syndrome. The chain employs TRBV5-1 and TRBJ1-1; D not certain. The sequencing input was CD4+ T cells from PBMCs. Here the CDR3 DNA reads TGCGCCAGCAGCTCCGGTCCCGGACCTGAAGCTTTCTTT. This encodes CASSSGPGPEAFF.